Presented here are 30 T cell receptor beta chains from one specimen sequenced in a study of T cell responses to AZD1222 COVID-19 vaccine (dated by TCRdb to the early 2020s). In the paper's terms, the time point label means: baseline before first vaccination. The method behind the library was the immunoSEQ multiplex PCR assay. Here the immuneACCESS table is served through TCRdb, limited to in-frame sequences with V and J called. Missing clones are a known gap in these copies; in checked studies unresolved V genes cover under half, and the rest lacks a known reason. The sample yields over 150,000 clones; 90% were counted once. Together, the top ten hold 18% of the sample. The source material was peripheral blood, sampled on day 0 of AZD1222 vaccination. The receptor set was obtained from an adult in good health.

The count of this clone is one. The chain recombines TRBV2 with TRBJ1-2; D perhaps matches TRBD1 (6 bases). The germline V and J ends were trimmed by 7 bases and 6 bases, with 12 bases remaining between them. Per the germline V gene, CDR1 is SNHLY and CDR2 is FYNNEI. CDR3 length: 12 amino acids. CDR3 sequence (DNA): TGTGCCAGCATTGGGGGCAGGAATGGCTACACCTTC. It is translated as CASIGGRNGYTF.

The chain links TRBV4-3 to TRBJ2-7; 7 bases fit TRBD2. The V segment lost 2 bases and the J segment 6 bases; nucleotides outside the gene matches: 10. Germline V CDR1 and CDR2: LGHNA, YSLEER. The CDR3 spans 15 residues. Written as DNA, the CDR3 is TGCGCCAGCAGCCAACTTGGGAGCGGGGATAGCGAGCAGTACTTC. It translates to CASSQLGSGDSEQYF.

The chain couples TRBV6-5 to TRBJ1-1; maybe TRBD1 (5 bases). The CDR3 is 13 residues long. The germline gives CDR1 MNHEY, CDR2 SVGAGI. V was cut by 8 bases and J by 1 base, with 11 bases left in between. As DNA, the CDR3 is TGTGCCAGCCGGGGCTCAGGGAACACTGAAGCTTTCTTT. This gives the protein CASRGSGNTEAFF.

The chain is built from TRBV9 and TRBJ1-1; maybe TRBD1 (6 bases). V lost 0 bases, J lost 3 bases, and 12 bases lay in between. Germline CDR1 reads SGDLS; CDR2 reads YYNGEE. CDR3 length: 15 residues. CDR3 in amino acids: CASSVGGGGDTEAFF. The CDR3 DNA reads TGTGCCAGCAGCGTAGGTGGAGGGGGGGACACTGAAGCTTTCTTT.

The rearrangement joins TRBV19 to TRBJ2-1; weak D call: TRBD1 (6 bases). The germline V gene encodes CDR1 LNHDA and CDR2 SQIVND (reference sequence). V was shortened by 3 bases and J by 2 bases, with 8 bases between the two germline ends. The length of the CDR3 is 14 residues. CDR3 in amino acids: CASSIWGPYNEQFF. In DNA, the CDR3 is TGTGCCAGTAGTATCTGGGGGCCCTACAATGAGCAGTTCTTC.

Regarding this clone: An end of the junction differs from the germline gene, which may be a read error. This sequence joins TRBV7-7 and TRBJ2-3; 11 bases fit TRBD2. The CDR3 runs to 16 residues. CDR1 SSHAT and CDR2 FNYEAQ come from the germline V gene (reference sequence). The chain's CDR3 is CASSKGLAALTDTQYF. The CDR3 bases are TGTGCTAGCAGCAAGGGACTAGCGGCTCTCACAGATACGCAGTATTTT.

The rearrangement links TRBV25-1 to TRBJ1-2, with D tentatively TRBD1 (6 bases). This CDR3 spans 14 amino acids. The ends were cut back, 5 bases at V and 3 bases at J, with 13 bases in the middle. From germline, CDR1 is MGHDK and CDR2 SYGVNS. The CDR3 sequence is CASSRRGADYGYTF. DNA of the CDR3: TGTGCCAGCAGTAGGAGGGGGGCGGACTATGGCTACACCTTC.

The chain has TRBV7-6 and TRBJ1-1; 7 positions agree with TRBD1. V lost 5 bases, J lost 2 bases, and 5 bases stayed unmatched. In germline, CDR1 is SGHVS, CDR2 FNYEAQ. CDR3 length: 14 residues. For the CDR3, the DNA is TGTGCCAGCAGCCTCCGGGACAGAAACACTGAAGCTTTCTTT. Protein sequence: CASSLRDRNTEAFF.

The chain is built from TRBV7-9 and TRBJ2-1, with 10 bases lining up with TRBD2. Per the germline V gene, CDR1 is SEHNR and CDR2 is FQNEAQ (reference sequence). The CDR3 runs 16 residues. With V trimmed by 4 bases and J by 2 bases, 5 bases remained unmatched. The CDR3 DNA follows: TGTGCCAGCAGCTCGACGAGCGGGGGGGCCTACAATGAGCAGTTCTTC. This gives the protein CASSSTSGGAYNEQFF.

The chain is built from TRBV6-5 and TRBJ1-3, with 8 positions matching TRBD1. Germline V gene data show CDR1 as MNHEY and CDR2 as SVGAGI. The CDR3 spans 14 residues. V lost 7 bases to trimming and J lost 0 bases; unmatched junction nucleotides: 2. The DNA of the CDR3 is TGTGCCAGCACCCAGGGGGCCTCTGGAAACACCATATATTTT. The encoded protein is CASTQGASGNTIYF.

The rearrangement uses TRBV20-1 and TRBJ1-6; no clear D gene. V lost 3 bases and J 19 bases, leaving 16 bases between the germline ends. Per germline, CDR1 DFQATT and CDR2 SNEGSKA (reference sequence). The length of the CDR3 is 11 residues. The CDR3 spells CSARAPGTWHF. CDR3 nucleotides: TGCAGTGCTAGGGCGCCGGGAACGTGGCACTTT.

The chain links TRBV20-1 to TRBJ2-7; D could derive from TRBD1 or TRBD2 (5 bases each). The CDR3 is 13 amino acids. Trimming pared 3 bases from V and 3 bases from J, leaving 12 bases between. The germline CDR1 and CDR2 sequences are DFQATT and SNEGSKA (reference sequence). In DNA, the CDR3 is TGCAGTGCTAGTGGCAGGGACGGCTACGAGCAGTACTTC. It translates to CSASGRDGYEQYF.

V and J are TRBV5-4 and TRBJ2-7; maybe TRBD2 (5 bases). The CDR3 contains 13 residues. V lost 6 bases, J lost 3 bases, and 13 bases lay in between. Germline-derived CDR1 and CDR2 are SGHNT and YYREEE (reference sequence). This CDR3 is CASNRPGNYEQYF. The DNA of the CDR3 is TGTGCCAGCAATCGACCGGGAAACTACGAGCAGTACTTC.

V and J are TRBV7-2 and TRBJ1-2; maybe TRBD1 (5 bases). The CDR3 contains 13 residues. Trimming took 1 base from V and 6 from J, leaving 9 bases between them. The germline gives CDR1 SGHTA, CDR2 FQGNSA. The CDR3 protein is CASSLGRVDGYTF. The CDR3 DNA reads as TGTGCCAGCAGCTTAGGCAGGGTGGATGGCTACACCTTC. The whole variable domain, filled in from reference TRBV7-2 and TRBJ1-2, reads GAGVSQSPSNKVTEKGKDVELRCDPISGHTALYWYRQSLGQGLEFLIYFQGNSAPDKSGLPSDRFSAERTGGSVSTLTIQRTQQEDSAVYLCASSLGRVDGYTFGSGTRLTVV.

The chain is built from TRBV7-9 and TRBJ2-5; 10 bases match TRBD1. The V segment lost 2 bases and the J segment 13 bases; nucleotides outside the gene matches: 13. CDR3 length: 15 amino acids. Germline CDR1 SEHNR, CDR2 FQNEAQ (reference sequence). CDR3 in amino acids: CASSLRDRGILEPYF. In DNA, the CDR3 is TGTGCCAGCAGCTTAAGGGACAGGGGAATACTAGAGCCGTACTTC.

The genes are TRBV6-2 or TRBV6-3 and TRBJ2-6; D is unclear. CDR1 and CDR2 (germline): MNHEY, SVGEGT. Deletions cut 2 bases from V and 2 bases from J, with 7 bases between. The CDR3 has 15 residues. The CDR3 DNA reads as TGTGCCAGCAGTTACCGGGTGGCTGGGGCCAACGTCCTGACTTTC. It yields the protein CASSYRVAGANVLTF.

V and J are TRBV7-2 and TRBJ1-2, with 11 positions matching TRBD1. The CDR3 spans 15 residues. Losses at the gene ends were 2 bases for V and 7 bases for J; bases not matched to a gene: 6. CDR1 SGHTA and CDR2 FQGNSA come from the germline V gene. The CDR3 DNA is TGTGCCAGCAGCTTAATCGGACAGGGGGCGTTTGGCTACACCTTC. It encodes CASSLIGQGAFGYTF.

V and J are TRBV10-3 and TRBJ1-1; 8 bases are shared with TRBD1. The germline V gene encodes CDR1 ENHRY and CDR2 SYGVKD. With V trimmed by 0 bases and J by 2 bases, 5 bases remained unmatched. The CDR3 spans 16 residues. Here the CDR3 DNA reads TGTGCCATCAGTGAGTCGTCGGACAGGGTAAACACTGAAGCTTTCTTT. Protein product: CAISESSDRVNTEAFF.

The rearrangement uses TRBV6-5 and TRBJ2-7; weak D call: TRBD2 (5 bases). CDR1 is MNHEY and CDR2 is SVGAGI in the germline V gene. The CDR3 runs to 15 residues. Trimming stripped 7 bases from V and 6 bases from J, with 22 bases between. The CDR3, as DNA: TGTGCCAGCACCCCTAGAGGGCAGGAGGAGGCCGAGCAGTACTTC. Translation: CASTPRGQEEAEQYF.

The rearrangement uses TRBV5-1 and TRBJ1-2; D perhaps matches TRBD1 (5 bases). This CDR3 has 15 residues. CDR1 SGHRS and CDR2 YFSETQ come from the germline V gene. V lost 4 bases, J lost 6 bases, and 19 bases lay in between. CDR3 nucleotide sequence: TGCGCCAGCAGCCTGCCATCGGGGGGGATGGATGGCTACACCTTC. Translation gives CASSLPSGGMDGYTF.

The rearrangement joins TRBV24-1 to TRBJ2-3, with D possibly TRBD2 on 6 matching bases. Germline V gives CDR1 KGHDR, CDR2 SFDVKD. V was shortened by 3 bases and J by 5 bases, with 14 bases between the two germline ends. CDR3 size: 15 residues. The CDR3 DNA reads TGTGCCACCAGTGATGAAGGAGGGAGAATAGATACGCAGTATTTT. It yields the protein CATSDEGGRIDTQYF.

The chain has TRBV27 and TRBJ1-1, with 7 bases fitting TRBD1. V trimming: 4 bases; J trimming: 0 bases; junction bases outside the gene matches: 14. This CDR3 comprises 18 residues. Germline CDR1 reads MNHEY; CDR2 reads SMNVEV (reference sequence). The CDR3 region has the DNA TGTGCCAGCAGTTCCCAACACACACAGGACAGGTTGAACACTGAAGCTTTCTTT. It specifies CASSSQHTQDRLNTEAFF.

The V call is TRBV21-1, the J call TRBJ2-5; whether TRBD1, the table's D call, matches the DNA was not checked. TRBV21-1 has pseudogene status. The CDR3 consists of 11 residues. The CDR3 DNA follows: TGTATCCGGGACACCCAAGAGACCCAGTACTTC. This gives the protein CIRDTQETQYF.

The table lists this clone with a count of one. The rearrangement links TRBV11-2 to TRBJ2-3; D uncertain. Germline V gene lookup returns CDR1 SGHAT and CDR2 FQNNGV. V was shortened by 7 bases and J by 1 base, with 9 bases between the two germline ends. CDR3 length equals 13 residues. CDR3 loop: CASTPRGTDTQYF. CDR3 DNA sequence: TGTGCCAGCACCCCAAGGGGCACAGATACGCAGTATTTT. The full variable domain, rest sourced from reference TRBV11-2 and TRBJ2-3, is EAGVAQSPRYKIIEKRQSVAFWCNPISGHATLYWYQQILGQGPKLLIQFQNNGVVDDSQLPKDRFSAERLKGVDSTLKIQPAKLEDSAVYLCASTPRGTDTQYFGPGTRLTVL.

The chain has TRBV5-4 and TRBJ2-7; D ambiguous. Germline CDR1 is SGHNT and CDR2 is YYREEE (reference sequence). V gave up 0 bases and J gave up 3 bases, with 16 bases separating them. The CDR3 runs 16 residues. The CDR3: CASSLAARHGRYEQYF. The CDR3 DNA reads as TGTGCCAGCAGCTTGGCCGCTCGGCACGGCCGCTACGAGCAGTACTTC.

This sequence joins TRBV6-5 and TRBJ2-7; 8 nucleotides match TRBD2. With V trimmed by 0 bases and J by 7 bases, 11 bases remained unmatched. Germline assignment: CDR1 MNHEY and CDR2 SVGAGI. The CDR3 spans 16 residues. In DNA form, the CDR3 reads TGTGCCAGCAGTTACTCGATTCTGGCGGGGGGAAGGGAGCAGTACTTC. This encodes CASSYSILAGGREQYF.

The rearrangement links TRBV3-1 (or the pseudogene TRBV3-2) to TRBJ1-2, with D possibly TRBD1 on 5 matching bases. V lost 3 bases, J lost 2 bases, and 13 bases lay in between. This CDR3 has 15 amino acids. The germline V gene encodes CDR1 LGHDT and CDR2 YNNKEL (reference sequence). The CDR3 region is CASSQGHGPNYGYTF. The CDR3, as DNA: TGTGCCAGCAGCCAGGGGCACGGTCCAAACTATGGCTACACCTTC.

The V and J genes are TRBV2 and TRBJ1-1; D is unclear. This CDR3 is built from 11 residues. V lost 9 bases and J lost 1, with 6 bases in between. Germline assignment: CDR1 SNHLY and CDR2 FYNNEI. In nucleotides, the CDR3 is TGTGCCAGTAGCTCGAACACTGAAGCTTTCTTT. Translating it yields CASSSNTEAFF. The full variable domain, in which reference TRBV2 and TRBJ1-1 provide the parts outside the CDR3, is EPEVTQTPSHQVTQMGQEVILRCVPISNHLYFYWYRQILGQKVEFLVSFYNNEISEKSEIFDDQFSVERPDGSNFTLKIRSTKLEDSAMYFCASSSNTEAFFGQGTRLTVV.

The chain combines TRBV29-1 with TRBJ2-1; D possibly matches TRBD1 or TRBD2 (5 bases each). V gave up 4 bases and J gave up 4 bases, with 11 bases separating them. In germline, CDR1 is SQVTM, CDR2 ANQGSEA. This CDR3 comprises 13 residues. The CDR3: CSVGRDPYNEQFF. CDR3 sequence (DNA): TGCAGCGTTGGCAGGGACCCTTACAATGAGCAGTTCTTC.

The chain uses TRBV13 and TRBJ2-3, with unresolved D. Germline assignment: CDR1 PRHDT and CDR2 FYEKMQ (reference sequence). The CDR3 covers 14 residues. V lost 0 bases, J lost 0 bases, and 4 bases lay in between. This CDR3 is CASSLGSSTDTQYF. CDR3 sequence (DNA): TGTGCCAGCAGCTTAGGATCTAGCACAGATACGCAGTATTTT.